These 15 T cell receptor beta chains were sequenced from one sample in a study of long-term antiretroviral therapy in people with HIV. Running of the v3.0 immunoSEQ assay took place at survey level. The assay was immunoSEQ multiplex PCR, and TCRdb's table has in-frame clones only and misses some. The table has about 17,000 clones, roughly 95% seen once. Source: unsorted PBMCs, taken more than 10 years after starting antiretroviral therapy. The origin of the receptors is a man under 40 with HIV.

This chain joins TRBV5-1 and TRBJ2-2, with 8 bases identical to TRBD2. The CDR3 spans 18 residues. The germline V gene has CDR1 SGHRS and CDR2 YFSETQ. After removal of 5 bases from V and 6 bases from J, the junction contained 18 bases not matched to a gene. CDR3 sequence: CASSPNPDGAGGAGELFF. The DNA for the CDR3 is TGCGCCAGCAGTCCTAATCCTGACGGCGCCGGGGGGGCCGGGGAGCTGTTTTTT.

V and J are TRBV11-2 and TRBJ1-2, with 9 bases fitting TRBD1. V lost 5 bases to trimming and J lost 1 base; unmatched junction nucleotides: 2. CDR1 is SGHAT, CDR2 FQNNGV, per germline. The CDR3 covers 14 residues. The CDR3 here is CASSPGQGNYGYTF. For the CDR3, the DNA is TGTGCCAGCAGCCCGGGACAGGGTAACTATGGCTACACCTTC.

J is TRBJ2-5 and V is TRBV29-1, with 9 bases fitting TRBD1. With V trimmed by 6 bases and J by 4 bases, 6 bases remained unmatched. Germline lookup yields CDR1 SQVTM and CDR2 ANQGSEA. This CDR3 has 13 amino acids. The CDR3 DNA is TGCAGCGTGTGGACAGGGGCGTTAGAGACCCAGTACTTC. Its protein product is CSVWTGALETQYF.

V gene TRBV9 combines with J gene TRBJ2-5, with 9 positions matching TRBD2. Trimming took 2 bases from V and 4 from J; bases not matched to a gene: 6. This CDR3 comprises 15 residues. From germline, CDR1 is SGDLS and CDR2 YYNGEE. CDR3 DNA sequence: TGTGCCAGCAGCGTGGTTAGCGGGGGCGGAGAGACCCAGTACTTC. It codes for CASSVVSGGGETQYF. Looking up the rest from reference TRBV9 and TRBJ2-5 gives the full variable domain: DSGVTQTPKHLITATGQRVTLRCSPRSGDLSVYWYQQSLDQGLQFLIQYYNGEERAKGNILERFSAQQFPDLHSELNLSSLELGDSALYFCASSVVSGGGETQYFGPGTRLLVL.

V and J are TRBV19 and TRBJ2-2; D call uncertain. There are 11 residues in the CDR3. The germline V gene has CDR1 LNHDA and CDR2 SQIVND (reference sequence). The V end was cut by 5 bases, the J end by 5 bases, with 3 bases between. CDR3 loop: CASSATGELFF. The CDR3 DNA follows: TGTGCCAGTAGTGCGACCGGGGAGCTGTTTTTT.

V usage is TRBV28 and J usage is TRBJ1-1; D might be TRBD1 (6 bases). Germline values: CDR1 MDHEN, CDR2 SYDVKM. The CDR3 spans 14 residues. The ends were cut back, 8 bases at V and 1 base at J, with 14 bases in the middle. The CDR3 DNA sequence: TGTGCCAGCGGCAGGGCAGGGGAGAACACTGAAGCTTTCTTT. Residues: CASGRAGENTEAFF. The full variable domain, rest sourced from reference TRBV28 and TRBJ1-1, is DVKVTQSSRYLVKRTGEKVFLECVQDMDHENMFWYRQDPGLGLRLIYFSYDVKMKEKGDIPEGYSVSREKKERFSLILESASTNQTSMYLCASGRAGENTEAFFGQGTRLTVV.

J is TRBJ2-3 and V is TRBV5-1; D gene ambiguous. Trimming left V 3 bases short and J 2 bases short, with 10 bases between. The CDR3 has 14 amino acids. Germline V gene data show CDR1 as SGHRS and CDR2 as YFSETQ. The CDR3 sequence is CASSWGYDTDTQYF. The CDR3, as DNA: TGCGCCAGCAGCTGGGGATACGACACAGATACGCAGTATTTT.

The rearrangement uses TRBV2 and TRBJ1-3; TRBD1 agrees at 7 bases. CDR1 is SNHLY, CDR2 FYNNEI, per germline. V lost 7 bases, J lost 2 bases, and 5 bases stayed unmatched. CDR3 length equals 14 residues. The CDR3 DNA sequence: TGTGCCAGCACCACCACAGGGGCTGGAAACACCATATATTTT. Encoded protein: CASTTTGAGNTIYF.

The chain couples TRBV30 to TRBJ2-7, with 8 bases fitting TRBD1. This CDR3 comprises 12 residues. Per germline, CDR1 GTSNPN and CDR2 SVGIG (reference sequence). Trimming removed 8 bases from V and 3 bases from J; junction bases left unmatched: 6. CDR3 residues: CARTGQGYEQYF. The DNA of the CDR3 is TGTGCCCGGACCGGACAGGGCTACGAGCAGTACTTC. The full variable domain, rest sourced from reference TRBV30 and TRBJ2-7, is SQTIHQWPATLVQPVGSPLSLECTVEGTSNPNLYWYRQAAGRGLQLLFYSVGIGQISSEVPQNLSASRPQDRQFILSSKKLLLSDSGFYLCARTGQGYEQYFGPGTRLTVT.

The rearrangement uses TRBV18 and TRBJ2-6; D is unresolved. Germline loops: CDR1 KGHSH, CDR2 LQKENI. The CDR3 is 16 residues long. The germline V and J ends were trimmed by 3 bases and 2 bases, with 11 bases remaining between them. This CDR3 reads CASSPPWATGANVLTF. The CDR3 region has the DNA TGTGCCAGCTCACCTCCGTGGGCGACTGGGGCCAACGTCCTGACTTTC.

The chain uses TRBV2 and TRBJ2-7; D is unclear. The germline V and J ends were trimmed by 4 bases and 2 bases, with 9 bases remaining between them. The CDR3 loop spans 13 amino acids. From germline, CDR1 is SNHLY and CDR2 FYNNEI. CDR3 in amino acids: CASSAWPTYEQYF. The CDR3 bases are TGTGCCAGCAGTGCTTGGCCGACCTACGAGCAGTACTTC.

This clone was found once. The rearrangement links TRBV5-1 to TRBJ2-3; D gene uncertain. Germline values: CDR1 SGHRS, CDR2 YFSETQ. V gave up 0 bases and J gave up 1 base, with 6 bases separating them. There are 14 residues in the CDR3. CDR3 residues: CASSLDRGTDTQYF. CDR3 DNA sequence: TGCGCCAGCAGCTTGGACCGAGGCACAGATACGCAGTATTTT.

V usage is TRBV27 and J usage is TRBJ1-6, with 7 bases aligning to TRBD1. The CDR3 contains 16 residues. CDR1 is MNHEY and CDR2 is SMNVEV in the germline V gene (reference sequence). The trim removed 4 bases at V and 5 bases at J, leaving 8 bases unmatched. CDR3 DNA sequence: TGTGCCAGCAGTTCGCCTGGACAGGATGATAATTCACCCCTCCACTTT. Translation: CASSSPGQDDNSPLHF.

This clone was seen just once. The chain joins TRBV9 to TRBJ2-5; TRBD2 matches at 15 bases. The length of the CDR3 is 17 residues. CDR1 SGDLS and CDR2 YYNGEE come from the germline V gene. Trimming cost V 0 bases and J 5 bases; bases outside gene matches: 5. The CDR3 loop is CASSVGTSGGAGETQYF. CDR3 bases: TGTGCCAGCAGCGTAGGGACTAGCGGGGGGGCTGGGGAGACCCAGTACTTC.

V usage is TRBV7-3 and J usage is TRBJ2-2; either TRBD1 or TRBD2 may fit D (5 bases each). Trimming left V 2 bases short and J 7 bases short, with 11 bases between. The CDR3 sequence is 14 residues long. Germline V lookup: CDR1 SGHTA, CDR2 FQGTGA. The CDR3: CASSLYTGLGELFF. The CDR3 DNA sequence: TGTGCCAGCAGCTTATATACGGGGCTCGGGGAGCTGTTTTTT.